These 13 T cell receptor beta chains were sequenced from one sample in a study of T cell changes during pregnancy in multiple sclerosis. This table comes from immunoSEQ multiplex PCR, and its TCRdb copy is limited to in-frame clones, with some not included. The repertoire has tens of thousands of clones, approximately 91% of them found once; the top ten carry 0.2% to 0.3%. The sequencing used CD4+ T cells from peripheral blood mononuclear cells, collected in the second trimester of pregnancy. Receptors were obtained from a female donor with multiple sclerosis, enrolled in a pregnancy study.

This rearrangement joins TRBV5-1 to TRBJ1-4; 7 nucleotides line up with TRBD1. CDR1 is SGHRS and CDR2 is YFSETQ in the germline V gene. The CDR3 runs to 15 residues. The V segment lost 1 base and the J segment 2 bases; nucleotides outside the gene matches: 2. The CDR3 spells CASSLPGGTNEKLFF. In DNA, the CDR3 is TGCGCCAGCAGCTTGCCAGGGGGTACTAATGAAAAACTGTTTTTT.

The chain carries TRBV4-1 and TRBJ2-3; D gene uncertain. V was clipped by 0 bases and J by 3 bases, with 10 bases between them. Germline CDR1 and CDR2: MGHRA and YSYEKL. The CDR3 is made up of 15 amino acids. The DNA of the CDR3 is TGCGCCAGCAGCCAAGATCCTTTCGCGACAGATACGCAGTATTTT. This translates into CASSQDPFATDTQYF.

The CDR3 coding sequence is TGTGCCAGCAGCCCACCGGGACAGGGGTTCACAGATACGCAGTATTTT. Its protein is CASSPPGQGFTDTQYF. This chain links TRBV5-6 with TRBJ2-3; 10 bases fit TRBD1. The CDR3 loop spans 16 amino acids. V lost 4 bases to trimming and J lost 2 bases; unmatched junction nucleotides: 7. Germline V gene sequence: CDR1 SGHDT, CDR2 YYEEEE.

The V call is TRBV29-1, the J call TRBJ1-1; D is uncertain. The CDR3 has 15 residues. The germline V and J ends were trimmed by 5 bases and 0 bases, with 16 bases remaining between them. Germline values: CDR1 SQVTM, CDR2 ANQGSEA. For the CDR3, the DNA is TGCAGCGTTACAGACAAGGTTCTCATGAACACTGAAGCTTTCTTT. Protein sequence: CSVTDKVLMNTEAFF.

The J gene is TRBJ1-1, the V gene TRBV6-1; 7 bases align to TRBD1. Trimming at V came to 7 bases and at J to 5 bases, leaving 7 bases not matched to a gene. Per the germline V gene, CDR1 is MNHNS and CDR2 is SASEGT. CDR3 size: 13 residues. The CDR3 sequence is CASNNRGGTEAFF. CDR3 nucleotide sequence: TGTGCCAGCAATAACAGGGGTGGAACTGAAGCTTTCTTT.

The chain carries TRBV14 and TRBJ1-4; D call uncertain. This CDR3 region has 15 residues. CDR1 and CDR2 (germline): SGHDN, FVKESK. V gave up 0 bases and J gave up 0 bases, with 5 bases separating them. The CDR3 nucleotides read TGTGCCAGCAGCCAAGATTCTTCAACTAATGAAAAACTGTTTTTT. It specifies CASSQDSSTNEKLFF.

The sample holds a few counts of this clone. The genes are TRBV5-8 and TRBJ2-7; 7 nucleotides match TRBD1. The junction had 9 bases not matched to a gene; V was cut back by 7 bases and J by 2 bases. The CDR3 spans 14 residues. CDR1 is SGHTS and CDR2 is YDEGEE in the germline V gene. The CDR3 coding sequence is TGTGCCAGCGCCCCCGGGACAGAGGCCTACGAGCAGTACTTC. It codes for CASAPGTEAYEQYF.

This chain links TRBV2 with TRBJ1-6; maybe TRBD1 (5 bases). V was pared by 5 bases and J by 9 bases, with 11 bases between. Germline lookup yields CDR1 SNHLY and CDR2 FYNNEI. The CDR3 length is 13 residues. The CDR3 DNA sequence: TGTGCCAGCAGTCCCCGCGGGGCTTCACCCCTCCACTTT. Its translation is CASSPRGASPLHF. The whole variable domain, remainder taken from reference TRBV2 and TRBJ1-6, is EPEVTQTPSHQVTQMGQEVILRCVPISNHLYFYWYRQILGQKVEFLVSFYNNEISEKSEIFDDQFSVERPDGSNFTLKIRSTKLEDSAMYFCASSPRGASPLHFGNGTRLTVT.

The J gene is TRBJ2-7, the V gene TRBV18, with D possibly TRBD1 on 6 matching bases. The CDR3 consists of 17 residues. Trimming took 6 bases from V and 4 from J, leaving 25 bases between them. CDR1 and CDR2 from the germline V gene are KGHSH and LQKENI. In DNA form, the CDR3 reads TGTGCCAGCTCGTACCAACTTTCCCGGGACATCTTTTACGAGCAGTACTTC. Its protein is CASSYQLSRDIFYEQYF.

This clone is a singleton in its sample. The chain recombines TRBV11-2 with TRBJ2-1; 11 nucleotides match TRBD2. This CDR3 has 18 residues. Germline loops: CDR1 SGHAT, CDR2 FQNNGV. The ends lost 5 bases at V and 7 bases at J; junction bases unmatched: 16. Here the CDR3 reads CASSQRFIAGGPWNEQFF. The DNA for the CDR3 is TGTGCCAGCAGCCAACGATTTATAGCGGGGGGGCCTTGGAATGAGCAGTTCTTC.

The CDR3 spells CASSYSTRDQPQHF. The CDR3 DNA follows: TGTGCCAGCAGTTACTCGACTAGGGATCAGCCCCAGCATTTT. The rearrangement links TRBV6-6 to TRBJ1-5; no definite D call. Trimming stripped 0 bases from V and 5 bases from J, with 8 bases between. CDR1 and CDR2 from the germline V gene are MNHNY and SVGAGI (reference sequence). This CDR3 is 14 amino acids long.

Points on this clone: Relative to the germline gene, one junction end is altered; a read error may explain this. This chain links TRBV19 with TRBJ1-2, with 8 bases lining up with TRBD1. CDR3 size: 13 residues. CDR1 LNHDA and CDR2 SQIVND come from the germline V gene (reference sequence). The CDR3 nucleotides read TGTGCCAGTACCAACCGGGACAGGTTAGAAGTAAACTTC. Translation gives CASTNRDRLEVNF. Complete variable domain (other parts from reference TRBV19 and TRBJ1-2): DGGITQSPKYLFRKEGQNVTLSCEQNLNHDAMYWYRQDPGQGLRLIYYSQIVNDFQKGDIAEGYSVSREKKESFPLTVTSAQKNPTAFYLCASTNRDRLEVNFGSGTRLTVV.

The rearrangement links TRBV7-8 to TRBJ2-3; D may be TRBD1 (6 bases). CDR1 and CDR2 (germline): SGHVS, FQNEAQ. The V and J ends lost 5 bases and 6 bases respectively, with 12 bases between them. CDR3 length equals 13 residues. The CDR3 DNA reads as TGTGCCAGCAGCATGACAGGTCTGGATACGCAGTATTTT. Encoded protein: CASSMTGLDTQYF.